The clone carrying this T cell receptor beta chain has a count of ten or more. The antigen remains undetermined. This entry belongs to a study of T cells in Graves' hyperthyroidism and ophthalmopathy. Study-wide background: Pretreatment peripheral blood was obtained at initial diagnosis.

With 6 bases clipped from V and 5 bases from J, the junction kept 15 bases outside the gene matches. The CDR3 consists of 16 residues. Around 10 ml fresh peripheral blood yielded the PBMCs. Findings of the study overall: Most thyroid clonotypes expanded above 0.001 appeared in blood too.

Regions amplified from RNA transcripts were the TCR beta CDR3 regions. TCR CDR3 underwent first-round RT-PCR with the HTBI primer set. TCRdb processed the multiplex PCR reads anew with MiXCR; each CDR3 protein has one entry. This table holds fewer than 800,000 distinct CDR3 sequences, roughly 17% found once. The gene calls are TRBV12-3 or TRBV12-4 and TRBJ2-7; 8 positions match TRBD1. The clonotype originates from a young man with Graves' hyperthyroidism. The source material was blood. CDR3 in DNA: TGTGCCAGCAGGGCCTCGTCGGGACAGGTAAACCACGAGCAGTACTTC. It translates to CASRASSGQVNHEQYF.